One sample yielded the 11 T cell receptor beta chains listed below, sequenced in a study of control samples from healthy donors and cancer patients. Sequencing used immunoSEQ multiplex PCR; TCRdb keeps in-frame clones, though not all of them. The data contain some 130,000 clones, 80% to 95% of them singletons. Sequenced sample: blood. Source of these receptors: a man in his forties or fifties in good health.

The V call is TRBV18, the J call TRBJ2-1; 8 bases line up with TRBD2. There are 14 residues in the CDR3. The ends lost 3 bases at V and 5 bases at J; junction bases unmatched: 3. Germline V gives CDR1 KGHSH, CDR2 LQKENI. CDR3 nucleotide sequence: TGTGCCAGCTCACCCCTAGCGGGCCACAATGAGCAGTTCTTC. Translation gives CASSPLAGHNEQFF.

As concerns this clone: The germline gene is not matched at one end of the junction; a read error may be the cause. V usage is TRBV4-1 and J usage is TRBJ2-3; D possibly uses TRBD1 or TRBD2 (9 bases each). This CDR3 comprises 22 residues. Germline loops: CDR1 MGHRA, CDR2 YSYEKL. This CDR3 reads CASSYPGTGSLSSGGWTDTRYF. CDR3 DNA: TGCGCCAGCAGCTATCCCGGGACAGGGAGTTTGAGTAGCGGGGGTTGGACAGATACGCGGTATTTT.

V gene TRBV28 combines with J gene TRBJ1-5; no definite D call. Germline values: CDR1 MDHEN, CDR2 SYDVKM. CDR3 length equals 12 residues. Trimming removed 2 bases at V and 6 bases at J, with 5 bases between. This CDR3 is CASSLAGQPQHF. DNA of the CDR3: TGTGCCAGCAGTTTAGCTGGTCAGCCCCAGCATTTT.

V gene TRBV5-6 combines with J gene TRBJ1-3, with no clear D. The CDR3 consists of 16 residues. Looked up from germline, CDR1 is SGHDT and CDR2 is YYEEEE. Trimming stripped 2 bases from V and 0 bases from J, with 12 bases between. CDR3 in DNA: TGTGCCAGCAGCTTCCTAACAGAACTCTCTGGAAACACCATATATTTT. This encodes CASSFLTELSGNTIYF.

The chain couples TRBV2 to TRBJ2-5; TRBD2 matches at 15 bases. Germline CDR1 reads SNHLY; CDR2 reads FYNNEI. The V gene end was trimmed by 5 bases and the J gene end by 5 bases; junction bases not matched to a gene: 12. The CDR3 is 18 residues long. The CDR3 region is CASSPRTSGGALGETQYF. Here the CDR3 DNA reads TGTGCCAGCAGTCCCCGGACTAGCGGGGGGGCGCTCGGTGAGACCCAGTACTTC.

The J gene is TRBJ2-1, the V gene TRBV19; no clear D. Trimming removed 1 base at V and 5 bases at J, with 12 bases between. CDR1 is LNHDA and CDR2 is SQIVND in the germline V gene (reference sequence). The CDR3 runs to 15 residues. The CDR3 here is CASSIGLSANNEQFF. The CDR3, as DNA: TGTGCCAGTAGTATAGGGCTTTCAGCAAACAATGAGCAGTTCTTC.

CDR3 bases: TGTGCCAGCAGCTTTTTAGCGGGGGGGCGGGGAGAGACCCAGTACTTC. The encoded protein is CASSFLAGGRGETQYF. The rearrangement uses TRBV5-4 and TRBJ2-5; 11 bases line up with TRBD2. The V gene end was trimmed by 2 bases and the J gene end by 4 bases; junction bases not matched to a gene: 7. CDR1 SGHNT and CDR2 YYREEE come from the germline V gene (reference sequence). The CDR3 is 16 residues long.

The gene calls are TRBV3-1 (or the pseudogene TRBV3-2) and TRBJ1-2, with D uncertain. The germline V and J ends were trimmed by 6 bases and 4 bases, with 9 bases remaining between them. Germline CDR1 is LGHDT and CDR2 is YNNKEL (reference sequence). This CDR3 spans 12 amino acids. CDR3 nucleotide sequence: TGTGCCAGCAGGAGTCTATCCTATGGCTACACCTTC. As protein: CASRSLSYGYTF.

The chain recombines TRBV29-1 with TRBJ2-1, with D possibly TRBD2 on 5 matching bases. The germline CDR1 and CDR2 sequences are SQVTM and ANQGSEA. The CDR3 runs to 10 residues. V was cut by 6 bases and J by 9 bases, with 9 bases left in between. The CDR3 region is CSVAAGEQFF. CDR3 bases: TGCAGCGTGGCCGCGGGTGAGCAGTTCTTC.

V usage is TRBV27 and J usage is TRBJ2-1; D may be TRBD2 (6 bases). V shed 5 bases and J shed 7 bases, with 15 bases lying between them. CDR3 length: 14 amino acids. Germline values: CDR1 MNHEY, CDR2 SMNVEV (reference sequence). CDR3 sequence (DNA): TGTGCCAGCAGTGGGTTAGGGCTAGCGAATGAGCAGTTCTTC. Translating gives CASSGLGLANEQFF.

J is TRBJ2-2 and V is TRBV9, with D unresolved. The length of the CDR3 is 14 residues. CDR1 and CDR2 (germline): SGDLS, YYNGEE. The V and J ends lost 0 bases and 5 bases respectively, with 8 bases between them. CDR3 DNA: TGTGCCAGCAGCGTAGACGGCAGAACCGGGGAGCTGTTTTTT. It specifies CASSVDGRTGELFF.